This T cell receptor beta chain was sequenced in a study of T-cell reconstitution after alpha-beta-depleted transplantation in children. Study outcomes and limitations: From surviving recipient T cells and thymic progenitors came the high day-60 TCRbeta diversity observed in some patients. The origin of alpha-beta T cells about two months after transplant was reportedly several hundred expanded graft clones. The main origin of T-cell counts and diversity one year after transplant was newly produced T cells.

This clonotype was seen only a few times. Antigen unknown. A TCRbeta library incorporating unique molecular identifiers was prepared. Each CDR3 protein is one row after TCRdb ran MiXCR on the PCR reads. Of about 210,000 distinct CDR3 sequences listed, roughly a sixth were seen once; the top ten hold around 45%. V shed 7 bases and J shed 1 base, with 18 bases lying between them. The CDR3 has 15 residues. Germline CDR1 reads SGHRS; CDR2 reads YFSETQ. Sample: PBMCs, mostly from graft donor cells, taken 360 days after TCRalphabeta/CD19-depleted stem cell transplant. The clonotype originates from a male patient aged 2 to 10 who had a stem cell transplant for acute lymphoblastic leukemia, so the T cells may come from the graft donor. V gene TRBV5-1 combines with J gene TRBJ2-7, with D unresolved. CDR3 loop: CASSPVPVLSYEQYF. The CDR3 DNA reads TGCGCCAGCTCCCCCGTCCCGGTCCTATCCTACGAGCAGTACTTC.